These T cell receptor beta chains were read from a single sample in a study of beta chain features in type 1 diabetes. TCRdb keeps only in-frame clones here, not all; method: immunoSEQ multiplex PCR. The sample yields 150,000 to 190,000 clones, under 13% seen once. Sequenced input: central memory CD4+ T cells from blood. These receptors came from a man aged 25 to 45 with type 1 diabetes. CDR3s include the opening cysteine and the closing phenylalanine or tryptophan. Each record gives: clone size, V gene, J gene, D gene, CDR3 protein, CDR3 DNA. A D gene is named only where the DNA matches it firmly. Expanded clones are given a class, and other clones once, few, many or no size at all.

>few|TRBV7-2|TRBJ2-2|-
CASSSGGNTGELFF
TGTGCCAGCAGCTCCGGGGGGAACACCGGGGAGCTGTTTTTT
>few|TRBV9|TRBJ2-1|-
CASSPFHLSSYNEQFF
TGTGCCAGCAGCCCATTCCATCTGAGCTCCTACAATGAGCAGTTCTTC
>few|TRBV28|TRBJ2-5|-
CASSMTRLGQETQYF
TGTGCCAGCAGTATGACTAGATTAGGCCAAGAGACCCAGTACTTC
>few|TRBV28|TRBJ2-1|-
CASTTPRRGHNEQFF
TGTGCCAGCACCACCCCGAGGCGGGGGCACAATGAGCAGTTCTTC
>-|TRBV7-2|TRBJ2-2|TRBD1
CASSLELGTVGTGELFF
TGTGCCAGCAGCTTAGAGTTGGGGACAGTGGGCACCGGGGAGCTGTTTTTT
>few|TRBV30|TRBJ1-5|-
CAWSSGAGASQPQHF
TGTGCCTGGAGTAGCGGGGCAGGGGCAAGTCAGCCCCAGCATTTT
>few|TRBV7-9|TRBJ1-5|-
CASRADDQPQHF
TGTGCCAGCAGGGCGGATGATCAGCCCCAGCATTTT
>few|TRBV28|TRBJ2-7|-
CASSRPGSYEQYF
TGTGCCAGCAGTCGCCCGGGCTCCTACGAGCAGTACTTC
>-|TRBV5-1|TRBJ1-1|-
CASSPRSSPGPTNTEAFF
TGCGCCAGCAGCCCCAGGTCTAGCCCCGGCCCAACAAACACTGAAGCTTTCTTT
>-|TRBV5-1|TRBJ2-3|-
CASSSSTDTQYF
TGCGCCAGCAGCTCTAGCACAGATACGCAGTATTTT
>-|TRBV6-5|TRBJ1-2|TRBD1
CASSPTGGHGYTF
TGTGCCAGCAGCCCTACAGGGGGACATGGCTACACCTTC
>-|TRBV4-2|TRBJ2-3|-
CASSQAPRRAEAQYF
TGTGCCAGCAGCCAAGCACCCCGGAGGGCCGAGGCGCAGTATTTT
>-|TRBV4-3|TRBJ2-1|TRBD2
CASRIFTSGAYNEQFF
TGCGCCAGCAGAATCTTTACTAGCGGTGCCTACAATGAGCAGTTCTTC
>few|TRBV10-3|TRBJ2-3|TRBD2
CATRREQTRPDTQYF
TGTGCCACACGGCGGGAGCAAACCCGACCAGATACGCAGTATTTT
>-|TRBV5-6|TRBJ2-7|TRBD1
CASCVTGIDEQYF
TGTGCCAGCTGCGTGACAGGGATCGACGAGCAGTACTTC
>-|TRBV14|TRBJ2-1|-
CASSQWRGGKNEQFF
TGTGCCAGCAGCCAATGGAGGGGCGGGAAAAATGAGCAGTTCTTC